This T cell receptor (beta chain) derives from a study of cytomegalovirus exposure and HLA in healthy donors. Study results and caveats: In a later analysis, most CMV-associated TCR beta chains appeared HLA-restricted. According to reports, the classifier identified cytomegalovirus status with high specificity and sensitivity. CMV antigen specificity was confirmed in vitro for three CMV-associated chains. It was only CMV serostatus that was available as immune exposure information.

In regard to this clone: Antigen unknown.

Amplification used 60 Vbeta primers and 13 Jbeta primers. Sequencing used immunoSEQ multiplex PCR; TCRdb keeps in-frame clones, though not all of them. This sample has approximately 110,000 clones; roughly 76% occur once, and the top ten carry 6% to 8%. In germline, CDR1 is SEHNR, CDR2 FQNEAQ (reference sequence). The CDR3 is 15 residues long. V was shortened by 4 bases and J by 2 bases, with 15 bases between the two germline ends. Sequencing used PBMCs. This TCR was sampled from a man younger than 40 in good health and CMV-seropositive. The chain employs TRBV7-9 and TRBJ2-7; tentatively, D is TRBD2 (6 bases). Written as DNA, the CDR3 is TGTGCCAGCAGCTCCGGGACTTTCTTCACCTACGAGCAGTACTTC. It yields the protein CASSSGTFFTYEQYF.